This T cell receptor beta chain came from a study of cytomegalovirus exposure and HLA in healthy donors. The trim removed 1 base at V and 7 bases at J, leaving 7 bases unmatched. CDR1 and CDR2 from the germline V gene are PRHDT and FYEKMQ (reference sequence). This CDR3 has 15 residues. To note about this clone: Its antigen remains unidentified.

This table comes from immunoSEQ multiplex PCR, and its TCRdb copy is limited to in-frame clones, with some not included. The table includes approximately 160,000 clones, around 90% detected once. Study results and limitations: In vitro, three CMV-associated chains proved specific for CMV antigens.

This clonotype was obtained from a woman under 30 in good health and CMV-seropositive. Sequenced sample: PBMCs. This chain joins TRBV13 and TRBJ2-1, with 7 bases aligning to TRBD2. The chain's CDR3 is CASSLVAGVRNEQFF. Here the CDR3 DNA reads TGTGCCAGCAGCTTAGTTGCGGGAGTACGGAATGAGCAGTTCTTC.